These 14 T cell receptor beta chains originate from one sample sequenced in a study of T cell changes during pregnancy in multiple sclerosis. Sequencing used immunoSEQ multiplex PCR; TCRdb keeps in-frame clones, though not all of them. This table has over 70,000 clones, over 80% appearing once. Source: peripheral blood, taken in the third trimester of pregnancy. These receptor sequences come from a female donor in good health, enrolled as a control in a pregnancy study.

This chain links TRBV2 with TRBJ2-1, with no clear D. Trimming took 5 bases from V and 9 from J, leaving 17 bases between them. The CDR3 sequence is 14 residues long. Germline lookup yields CDR1 SNHLY and CDR2 FYNNEI. The DNA of the CDR3 is TGTGCCAGCAGTCTTCGAGAGGCGATCGGTGAGCAGTTCTTC. Residues: CASSLREAIGEQFF.

The rearrangement links TRBV6-4 to TRBJ2-7, with 8 nucleotides matching TRBD2. CDR3 length: 14 residues. The V segment lost 8 bases and the J segment 6 bases; nucleotides outside the gene matches: 12. Looked up from germline, CDR1 is MRHNA and CDR2 is SNTAGT. This CDR3 is CASPGGEGPGEQYF. As DNA, the CDR3 is TGTGCCAGCCCGGGGGGGGAGGGGCCGGGCGAGCAGTACTTC.

V is TRBV6-5 and J is TRBJ2-5; 7 bases map to TRBD1. The CDR3 runs to 14 residues. The V gene's germline CDR1 is MNHEY and CDR2 SVGAGI. Trimming took 6 bases from V and 4 from J; bases not matched to a gene: 8. The CDR3 is CASRTGTDVETQYF. In nucleotides, the CDR3 is TGTGCCAGCAGAACCGGGACAGATGTAGAGACCCAGTACTTC.

This clone appeared a single time. The chain joins TRBV7-9 to TRBJ2-5, with TRBD2 matching 12 bases. Germline CDR1 and CDR2: SEHNR and FQNEAQ (reference sequence). V gave up 5 bases and J gave up 5 bases; unmatched junction bases: 9. The CDR3 sequence is 16 residues long. CDR3 loop: CASSPIGLAGRETQYF. CDR3 nucleotide sequence: TGTGCCAGCAGCCCTATCGGACTAGCGGGAAGGGAGACCCAGTACTTC.

V is TRBV28 and J is TRBJ2-2; TRBD2 agrees at 8 bases. Trimming at V came to 5 bases and at J to 8 bases, leaving 13 bases not matched to a gene. Germline V lookup: CDR1 MDHEN, CDR2 SYDVKM. This CDR3 has 16 residues. CDR3 residues: CASSPLAGGGWGELFF. CDR3 sequence (DNA): TGTGCCAGCAGTCCTTTGGCGGGGGGCGGCTGGGGGGAGCTGTTTTTT.

The chain has TRBV11-2 and TRBJ2-7; 7 nucleotides match TRBD1. V lost 5 bases to trimming and J lost 3 bases; unmatched junction nucleotides: 7. CDR1 is SGHAT, CDR2 FQNNGV, per germline. The CDR3 totals 14 residues. CDR3 in amino acids: CASSAPGTDYEQYF. DNA for the CDR3: TGTGCCAGCAGCGCCCCCGGGACAGACTACGAGCAGTACTTC.

This clone appeared a single time. The chain has TRBV10-1 and TRBJ2-3; D gene uncertain. V was shortened by 0 bases and J by 1 base, with 8 bases between the two germline ends. The CDR3 runs 15 residues. CDR1 is WNHNN and CDR2 is SYGVQD in the germline V gene (reference sequence). CDR3 sequence (DNA): TGCGCCAGCAGTGAGTCCCTCGGAGGCACAGATACGCAGTATTTT. Translated, it gives CASSESLGGTDTQYF.

The rearrangement uses TRBV5-1 and TRBJ2-1; 13 nucleotides align to TRBD2. There are 15 residues in the CDR3. Per germline, CDR1 SGHRS and CDR2 YFSETQ. Unmatched junction bases numbered 10, after V lost 7 bases and J lost 9 bases. This CDR3 reads CASSQGLAGAGEQFF. The CDR3 DNA reads as TGCGCCAGCTCCCAAGGACTAGCGGGAGCGGGTGAGCAGTTCTTC.

V usage is TRBV7-9 and J usage is TRBJ2-3; D might be TRBD1 (6 bases). Germline-derived CDR1 and CDR2 are SEHNR and FQNEAQ (reference sequence). V was trimmed by 4 bases and J by 4 bases, leaving 15 bases between them. The CDR3 totals 15 residues. The CDR3 DNA follows: TGTGCCAGCAGCTCAGGGGAGTTGTCATCAGATACGCAGTATTTT. Translated, it gives CASSSGELSSDTQYF.

V is TRBV9 and J is TRBJ2-3, with a possible D match to TRBD2 (6 bases). The ends were cut back, 0 bases at V and 6 bases at J, with 11 bases in the middle. This CDR3 spans 14 amino acids. Germline CDR1 SGDLS, CDR2 YYNGEE. The CDR3 DNA reads TGTGCCAGCAGCGTAGAACTAGCAGGGGATACGCAGTATTTT. It codes for CASSVELAGDTQYF.

This clone was recorded once. Germline is not matched at one junction end, which may reflect a read error. V and J are TRBV29-1 and TRBJ1-5; D is unclear. The CDR3 covers 13 residues. CDR1 SQVTM and CDR2 ANQGSEA come from the germline V gene. This CDR3 reads CSPGRGGKQPQHF. The DNA of the CDR3 is TGCAGCCCCGGACGGGGAGGCAAGCAGCCCCAGCATTTT.

This chain connects TRBV29-1 to TRBJ2-7; D might be TRBD2 (6 bases). Germline V gene data show CDR1 as SQVTM and CDR2 as ANQGSEA. This CDR3 contains 14 residues. V lost 1 base to trimming and J lost 0 bases, with 10 bases between them. CDR3 DNA sequence: TGCAGCGTTGAAGGTAGCGGCGGCTCCTACGAGCAGTACTTC. Its translation is CSVEGSGGSYEQYF.

The gene calls are TRBV2 and TRBJ2-5, with D tentatively TRBD1 (5 bases). Germline CDR1 and CDR2: SNHLY and FYNNEI. The CDR3 sequence is 14 residues long. V lost 4 bases, J lost 1 base, and 10 bases lay in between. CDR3 amino acids: CASSARTTQETQYF. Here the CDR3 DNA reads TGTGCCAGCAGTGCCCGGACAACCCAAGAGACCCAGTACTTC.

The rearrangement links TRBV6-1 to TRBJ2-5; 11 nucleotides match TRBD1. V was clipped by 3 bases and J by 2 bases; unmatched bases: 2. CDR1 is MNHNS and CDR2 is SASEGT in the germline V gene. The CDR3 totals 15 residues. CDR3 region: CASSEWDRGQETQYF. The CDR3 DNA reads as TGTGCCAGCAGTGAGTGGGACAGGGGGCAAGAGACCCAGTACTTC.